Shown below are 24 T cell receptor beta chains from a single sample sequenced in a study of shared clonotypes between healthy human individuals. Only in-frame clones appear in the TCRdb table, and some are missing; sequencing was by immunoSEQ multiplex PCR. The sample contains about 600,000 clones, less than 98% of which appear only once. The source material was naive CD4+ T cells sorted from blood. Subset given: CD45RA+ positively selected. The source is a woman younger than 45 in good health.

CDR3 sequence: CASSLMTGGNEQYF. CDR3 nucleotides: TGTGCCAGCAGTTTGATGACAGGGGGCAACGAGCAGTACTTC. The rearrangement uses TRBV28 and TRBJ2-5; 10 bases map to TRBD1. Gene TRBJ2-7 matches the end of the DNA better, so the J call may be wrong. Germline assignment: CDR1 MDHEN and CDR2 SYDVKM. The CDR3 runs to 14 residues.

CDR3 sequence: CASSFGTSGITDTQYF. In DNA, the CDR3 is TGTGCCAGCAGCTTTGGGACTAGCGGGATTACAGATACGCAGTATTTT. The chain joins TRBV11-2 to TRBJ2-3, with TRBD2 identical over 13 bases. The germline gives CDR1 SGHAT, CDR2 FQNNGV. The CDR3 is 16 residues long. The ends lost 3 bases at V and 3 bases at J; junction bases unmatched: 3.

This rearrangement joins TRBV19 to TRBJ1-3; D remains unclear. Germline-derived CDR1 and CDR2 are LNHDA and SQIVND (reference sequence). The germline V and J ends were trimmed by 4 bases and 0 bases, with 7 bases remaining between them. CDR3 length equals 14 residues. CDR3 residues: CASSKGRSGNTIYF. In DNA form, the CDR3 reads TGTGCCAGTAGTAAGGGTCGCTCTGGAAACACCATATATTTT.

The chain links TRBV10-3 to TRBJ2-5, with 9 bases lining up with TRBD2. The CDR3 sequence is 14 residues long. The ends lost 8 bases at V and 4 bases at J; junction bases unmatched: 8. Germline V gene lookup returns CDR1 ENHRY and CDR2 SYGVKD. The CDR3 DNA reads TGTGCCATCTCGGACCTAGCGGGGCTAGAGACCCAGTACTTC. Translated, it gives CAISDLAGLETQYF.

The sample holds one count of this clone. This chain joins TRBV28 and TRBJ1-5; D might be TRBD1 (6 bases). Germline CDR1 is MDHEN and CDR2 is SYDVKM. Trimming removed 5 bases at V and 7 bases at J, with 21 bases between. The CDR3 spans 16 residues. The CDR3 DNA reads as TGTGCCAGCAGTCCAGGAACAGGGATAATGAACCAGCCCCAGCATTTT. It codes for CASSPGTGIMNQPQHF.

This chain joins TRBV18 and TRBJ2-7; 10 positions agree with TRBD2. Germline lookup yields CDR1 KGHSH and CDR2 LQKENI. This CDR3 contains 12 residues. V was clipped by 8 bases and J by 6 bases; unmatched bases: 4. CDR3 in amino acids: CASTRLAGEQYF. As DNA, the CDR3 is TGTGCCAGCACCCGACTAGCGGGCGAGCAGTACTTC.

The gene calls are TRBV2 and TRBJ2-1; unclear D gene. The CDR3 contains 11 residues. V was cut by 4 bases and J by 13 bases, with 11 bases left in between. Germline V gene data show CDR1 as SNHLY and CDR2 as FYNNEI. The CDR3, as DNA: TGTGCCAGCAGTGTAAGGCTGGAACAGTTCTTC. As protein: CASSVRLEQFF. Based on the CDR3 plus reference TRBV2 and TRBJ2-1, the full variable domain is EPEVTQTPSHQVTQMGQEVILRCVPISNHLYFYWYRQILGQKVEFLVSFYNNEISEKSEIFDDQFSVERPDGSNFTLKIRSTKLEDSAMYFCASSVRLEQFFGPGTRLTVL.

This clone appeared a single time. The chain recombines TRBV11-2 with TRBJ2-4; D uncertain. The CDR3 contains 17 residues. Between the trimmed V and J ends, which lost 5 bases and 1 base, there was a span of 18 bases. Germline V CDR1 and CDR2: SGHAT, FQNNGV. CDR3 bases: TGTGCCAGCAGCCCCATACTTGGGGTAGGGGCCAAAAACATTCAGTACTTC. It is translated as CASSPILGVGAKNIQYF.

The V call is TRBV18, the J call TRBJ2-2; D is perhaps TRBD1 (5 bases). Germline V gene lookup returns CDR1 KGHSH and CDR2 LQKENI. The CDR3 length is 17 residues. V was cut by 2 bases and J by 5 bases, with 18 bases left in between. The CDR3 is CASSPALGATFTGELFF. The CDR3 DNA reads TGTGCCAGCTCACCAGCGTTAGGGGCGACATTTACCGGGGAGCTGTTTTTT.

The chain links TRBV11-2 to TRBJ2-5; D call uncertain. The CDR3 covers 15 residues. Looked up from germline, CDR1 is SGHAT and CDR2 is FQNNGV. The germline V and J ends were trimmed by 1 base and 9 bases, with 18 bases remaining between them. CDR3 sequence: CASSLVASRSWAQYF. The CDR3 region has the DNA TGTGCCAGCAGCTTAGTTGCATCGAGGTCGTGGGCCCAGTACTTC. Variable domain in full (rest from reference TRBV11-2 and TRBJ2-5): EAGVAQSPRYKIIEKRQSVAFWCNPISGHATLYWYQQILGQGPKLLIQFQNNGVVDDSQLPKDRFSAERLKGVDSTLKIQPAKLEDSAVYLCASSLVASRSWAQYFGPGTRLLVL.

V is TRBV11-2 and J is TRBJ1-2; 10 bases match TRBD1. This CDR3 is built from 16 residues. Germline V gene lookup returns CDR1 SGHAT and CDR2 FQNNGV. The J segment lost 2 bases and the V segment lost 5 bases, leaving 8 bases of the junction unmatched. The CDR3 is CASSPWTGGFNYGYTF. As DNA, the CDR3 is TGTGCCAGCAGCCCCTGGACAGGGGGTTTCAACTATGGCTACACCTTC.

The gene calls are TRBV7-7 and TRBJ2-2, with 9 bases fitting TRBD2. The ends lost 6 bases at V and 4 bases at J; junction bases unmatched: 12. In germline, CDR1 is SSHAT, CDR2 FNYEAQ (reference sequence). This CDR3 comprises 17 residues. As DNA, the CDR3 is TGTGCCAGCAGTCTTCAGCCCGGGACTAGCCTCACCGGGGAGCTGTTTTTT. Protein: CASSLQPGTSLTGELFF.

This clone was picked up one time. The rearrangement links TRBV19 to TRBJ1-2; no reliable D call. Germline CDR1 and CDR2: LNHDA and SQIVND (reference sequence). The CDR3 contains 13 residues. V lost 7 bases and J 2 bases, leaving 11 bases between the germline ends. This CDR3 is CASTPGENYGYTF. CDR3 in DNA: TGTGCCAGTACCCCTGGGGAAAACTATGGCTACACCTTC. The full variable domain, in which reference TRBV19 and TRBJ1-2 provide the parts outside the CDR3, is DGGITQSPKYLFRKEGQNVTLSCEQNLNHDAMYWYRQDPGQGLRLIYYSQIVNDFQKGDIAEGYSVSREKKESFPLTVTSAQKNPTAFYLCASTPGENYGYTFGSGTRLTVV.

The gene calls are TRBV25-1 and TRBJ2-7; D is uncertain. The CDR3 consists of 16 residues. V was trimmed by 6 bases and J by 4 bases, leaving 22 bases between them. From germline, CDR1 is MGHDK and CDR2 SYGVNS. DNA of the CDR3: TGTGCCAGCAGCGCATACGGACCGGGCGATTATTACGAGCAGTACTTC. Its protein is CASSAYGPGDYYEQYF.

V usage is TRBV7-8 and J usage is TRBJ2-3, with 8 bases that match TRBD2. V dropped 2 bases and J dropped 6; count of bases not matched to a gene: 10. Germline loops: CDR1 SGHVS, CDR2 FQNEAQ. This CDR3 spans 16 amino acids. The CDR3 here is CASSLIRGGLGDTQYF. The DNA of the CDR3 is TGTGCCAGCAGCTTAATCCGTGGGGGACTAGGTGATACGCAGTATTTT.

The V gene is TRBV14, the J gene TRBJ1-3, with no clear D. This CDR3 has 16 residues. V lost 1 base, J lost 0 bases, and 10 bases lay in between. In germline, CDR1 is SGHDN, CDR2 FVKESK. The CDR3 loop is CASSQVAGLSGNTIYF. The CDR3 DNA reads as TGTGCCAGCAGCCAAGTGGCAGGCCTCTCTGGAAACACCATATATTTT.

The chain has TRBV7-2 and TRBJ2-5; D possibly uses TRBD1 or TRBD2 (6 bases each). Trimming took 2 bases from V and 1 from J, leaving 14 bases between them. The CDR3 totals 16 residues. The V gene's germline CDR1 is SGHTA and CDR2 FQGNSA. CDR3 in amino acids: CASSLIPTGAQETQYF. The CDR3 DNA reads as TGTGCCAGCAGCTTAATACCGACGGGGGCCCAAGAGACCCAGTACTTC.

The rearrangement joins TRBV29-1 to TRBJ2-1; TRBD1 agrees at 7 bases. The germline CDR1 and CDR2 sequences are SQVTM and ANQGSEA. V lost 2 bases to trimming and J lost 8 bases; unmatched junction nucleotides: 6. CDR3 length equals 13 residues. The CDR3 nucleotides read TGCAGCGTTGAAAGACAGGGACGGGATGAGCAGTTCTTC. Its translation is CSVERQGRDEQFF.

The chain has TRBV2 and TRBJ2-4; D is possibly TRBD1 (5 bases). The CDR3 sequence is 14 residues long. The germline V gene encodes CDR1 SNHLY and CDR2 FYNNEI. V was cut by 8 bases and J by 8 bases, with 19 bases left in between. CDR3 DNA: TGTGCCAGCGGCGGTGTTGGGCAGGGCCACATTCAGTACTTC. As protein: CASGGVGQGHIQYF.

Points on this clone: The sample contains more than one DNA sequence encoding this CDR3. As DNA, the CDR3 is TGTGCCAGCTCACCTGGACTAGCGGGAACAGATACGCAGTATTTT. Its protein is CASSPGLAGTDTQYF. The chain has TRBV18 and TRBJ2-3, with 12 bases fitting TRBD2. The CDR3 length is 15 residues. Germline trimming cut 3 bases from V and 3 bases from J; bases unmatched to any gene: 1. Germline V gene data show CDR1 as KGHSH and CDR2 as LQKENI.

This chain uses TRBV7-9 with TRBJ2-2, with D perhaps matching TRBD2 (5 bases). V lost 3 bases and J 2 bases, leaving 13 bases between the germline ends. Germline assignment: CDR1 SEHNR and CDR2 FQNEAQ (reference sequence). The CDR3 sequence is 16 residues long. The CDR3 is CASSFFRELNTGELFF. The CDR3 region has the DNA TGTGCCAGCAGCTTTTTCCGGGAACTTAACACCGGGGAGCTGTTTTTT. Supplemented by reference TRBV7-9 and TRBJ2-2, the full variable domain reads DTGVSQNPRHKITKRGQNVTFRCDPISEHNRLYWYRQTLGQGPEFLTYFQNEAQLEKSRLLSDRFSAERPKGSFSTLEIQRTEQGDSAMYLCASSFFRELNTGELFFGEGSRLTVL.

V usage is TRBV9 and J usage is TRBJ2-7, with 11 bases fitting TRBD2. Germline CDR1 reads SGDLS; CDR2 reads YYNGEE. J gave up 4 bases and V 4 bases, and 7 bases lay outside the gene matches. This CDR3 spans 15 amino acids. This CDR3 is CASSPRGTSGYEQYF. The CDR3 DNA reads TGTGCCAGCAGCCCCCGCGGGACTAGCGGTTACGAGCAGTACTTC.

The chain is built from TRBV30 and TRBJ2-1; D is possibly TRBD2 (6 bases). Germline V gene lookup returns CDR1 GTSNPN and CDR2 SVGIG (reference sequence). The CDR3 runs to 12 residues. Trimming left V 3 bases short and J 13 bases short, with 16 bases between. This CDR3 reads CAWRSRGGIQFF. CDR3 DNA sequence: TGTGCCTGGAGGTCGAGGGGCGGGATACAGTTCTTC. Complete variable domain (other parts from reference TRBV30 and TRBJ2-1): SQTIHQWPATLVQPVGSPLSLECTVEGTSNPNLYWYRQAAGRGLQLLFYSVGIGQISSEVPQNLSASRPQDRQFILSSKKLLLSDSGFYLCAWRSRGGIQFFGPGTRLTVL.

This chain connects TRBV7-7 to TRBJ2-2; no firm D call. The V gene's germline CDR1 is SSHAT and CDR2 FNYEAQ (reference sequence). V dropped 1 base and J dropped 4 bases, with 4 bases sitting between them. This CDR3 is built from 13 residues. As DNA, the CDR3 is TGTGCCAGCAGCTTAGGAATCACCGGGGAGCTGTTTTTT. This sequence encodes CASSLGITGELFF.